These 9 T cell receptor beta chains originate from one sample sequenced in a study of cytomegalovirus exposure and HLA in healthy donors. Clones were read by immunoSEQ multiplex PCR, and TCRdb kept only the in-frame ones, dropping some. Of about 330,000 clones listed, roughly 90% are singletons. The source material was PBMCs. The receptor set was obtained from a woman aged 18-29 years in good health and CMV-seronegative.

This rearrangement joins TRBV4-1 to TRBJ2-3; TRBD2 matches 11 bases. Germline V CDR1 and CDR2: MGHRA, YSYEKL. After removal of 2 bases from V and 0 bases from J, the junction contained 7 bases not matched to a gene. The CDR3 is 18 amino acids. CDR3 DNA sequence: TGCGCCAGCAGCCAACGACTAGCGGGAATACTTAGCACAGATACGCAGTATTTT. Translation gives CASSQRLAGILSTDTQYF.

The chain is built from TRBV11-2 and TRBJ2-1; 7 bases map to TRBD2. J gave up 2 bases and V 5 bases, and 12 bases lay outside the gene matches. The CDR3 is made up of 17 amino acids. In germline, CDR1 is SGHAT, CDR2 FQNNGV. The CDR3: CASSPPGAGATYNEQFF. For the CDR3, the DNA is TGTGCCAGCAGCCCCCCCGGGGCGGGAGCCACCTACAATGAGCAGTTCTTC.

The chain couples TRBV2 to TRBJ1-2, with D perhaps matching TRBD1 (5 bases). The CDR3 totals 13 residues. V was trimmed by 11 bases and J by 1 base, leaving 14 bases between them. From germline, CDR1 is SNHLY and CDR2 FYNNEI. CDR3 loop: CAGNTQVNYGYTF. The CDR3 DNA follows: TGTGCCGGAAATACACAGGTTAACTATGGCTACACCTTC.

J is TRBJ1-3 and V is TRBV21-1; the listed D gene, TRBD1, was not tested against the DNA. TRBV21-1 is recorded as a pseudogene. The CDR3 sequence is 17 residues long. As DNA, the CDR3 is TGTGCCAGTACTCCCACAGGGGCCGCAGTCTCTGGAAACACCATATATTTT. Its protein is CASTPTGAAVSGNTIYF.

V is TRBV6-1 and J is TRBJ1-4; D is ambiguous. CDR3 length equals 13 residues. V was cut by 7 bases and J by 6 bases, with 12 bases left in between. The germline V gene encodes CDR1 MNHNS and CDR2 SASEGT. For the CDR3, the DNA is TGTGCCAGCATACGCAGGTCGGATGAAAAACTGTTTTTT. It yields the protein CASIRRSDEKLFF.

This rearrangement joins TRBV15 to TRBJ2-7; D possibly corresponds to TRBD2 (5 bases). Germline CDR1 and CDR2: LNHNV and YYDKDF (reference sequence). V was pared by 0 bases and J by 7 bases, with 16 bases between. This CDR3 is 15 amino acids long. The CDR3 bases are TGTGCCACCAGCAGAGATGGAGGCTCTTTGGGTGAGCAGTACTTC. It specifies CATSRDGGSLGEQYF. The whole variable domain, filled in from reference TRBV15 and TRBJ2-7, reads DAMVIQNPRYQVTQFGKPVTLSCSQTLNHNVMYWYQQKSSQAPKLLFHYYDKDFNNEADTPDNFQSRRPNTSFCFLDIRSPGLGDTAMYLCATSRDGGSLGEQYFGPGTRLTVT.

The J gene is TRBJ2-1, the V gene TRBV7-8; 8 bases are shared with TRBD2. The V gene end was trimmed by 7 bases and the J gene end by 6 bases; junction bases not matched to a gene: 14. This CDR3 spans 16 amino acids. The germline V gene encodes CDR1 SGHVS and CDR2 FQNEAQ. The CDR3 sequence is CASTLGGATLSNEQFF. CDR3 DNA: TGTGCCAGCACCCTCGGGGGGGCTACCCTGAGCAATGAGCAGTTCTTC. Complete variable domain (other parts from reference TRBV7-8 and TRBJ2-1): GAGVSQSPRYKVAKRGQDVALRCDPISGHVSLFWYQQALGQGPEFLTYFQNEAQLDKSGLPSDRFFAERPEGSVSTLKIQRTQQEDSAVYLCASTLGGATLSNEQFFGPGTRLTVL.

In this sample, this clone turned up once. This sequence joins TRBV30 and TRBJ1-2, with TRBD1 identical over 8 bases. V lost 2 bases to trimming and J lost 4 bases; unmatched junction nucleotides: 6. The CDR3 consists of 14 residues. CDR1 is GTSNPN, CDR2 SVGIG, per germline (reference sequence). The CDR3 DNA reads as TGTGCCTGGAGTCCACAGGGGGTTTCCTATGGCTACACCTTC. Translated: CAWSPQGVSYGYTF.

The gene calls are TRBV6-5 and TRBJ1-2; D is uncertain. Per the germline V gene, CDR1 is MNHEY and CDR2 is SVGAGI. The CDR3 runs 13 residues. V was pared by 6 bases and J by 2 bases, with 10 bases between. CDR3 in amino acids: CASSILGNYGYTF. CDR3 DNA sequence: TGTGCCAGCAGCATCTTGGGCAACTATGGCTACACCTTC.